These 18 T cell receptor beta chains were sequenced from one sample in a study of blood T cells in healthy people across ages. Next came a second PCR, run for about 7 to 11 cycles, which used a sample-barcoded 5' primer along with a J-beta primer mix. TCRdb reanalysed the 5' RACE reads using MiXCR and keeps one entry per CDR3 protein. The repertoire has around 1,000,000 distinct CDR3 sequences, 25% of them found once; the top ten carry less than 0.85%. This sample was also put to use in a study of T cells of mothers and their children.

What was sequenced was blood. The receptors here all came from a girl aged 2-10 years in good health.

This clonotype was detected a few times. The chain recombines TRBV9 with TRBJ2-5; TRBD1 matches 7 bases. The better agreement between TRBJ2-7 and the DNA end casts doubt on the J call. Germline CDR1 and CDR2: SGDLS and YYNGEE. This CDR3 contains 15 residues. As DNA, the CDR3 is TGTGCCAGCAGCGGGGAAGGGGGCCCTTCCTACGAGCAGTACTTC. It codes for CASSGEGGPSYEQYF.

The genes are TRBV29-1 and TRBJ2-1; TRBD2 aligns across 7 bases. This CDR3 has 15 residues. Trimming cost V 5 bases and J 9 bases; bases outside gene matches: 16. In germline, CDR1 is SQVTM, CDR2 ANQGSEA. The CDR3, as DNA: TGCAGCGTTCGACCGTGGGCGGGAGATCGGACTGAGCAGTTCTTC. Protein sequence: CSVRPWAGDRTEQFF.

The chain is built from TRBV12-3 or TRBV12-4 and TRBJ2-2; D is perhaps TRBD1 (6 bases). The V end lost 4 bases, the J end lost 4 bases, and 10 bases lay between the germline ends. This CDR3 is 14 amino acids long. The CDR3 coding sequence is TGTGCCAGCAGTTGGGGACATTCCACCGGGGAGCTGTTTTTT. The encoded protein is CASSWGHSTGELFF.

The chain uses TRBV19 and TRBJ2-5; 8 bases are a match to TRBD1. Matching the DNA end better, TRBJ2-1 makes the J call doubtful. Germline CDR1 is LNHDA and CDR2 is SQIVND (reference sequence). This CDR3 is built from 14 residues. In DNA, the CDR3 is TGTGCCAGTAGCCAGGGGGCCTCCTACAATGAGCAGTTCTTC. This gives the protein CASSQGASYNEQFF.

This clonotype was detected a few times. The chain recombines TRBV20-1 with TRBJ2-3; no clear D gene. The length of the CDR3 is 13 residues. Per the germline V gene, CDR1 is DFQATT and CDR2 is SNEGSKA (reference sequence). V was clipped by 6 bases and J by 2 bases, with 12 bases between them. CDR3 sequence reads: CSATAPLTDTQYF. The CDR3 DNA sequence: TGCAGTGCCACGGCCCCCCTCACAGATACGCAGTATTTT.

This sequence joins TRBV9 and TRBJ1-2; 8 positions match TRBD1. The CDR3 sequence is 14 residues long. The V gene end was trimmed by 3 bases and the J gene end by 7 bases; junction bases not matched to a gene: 8. Per germline, CDR1 SGDLS and CDR2 YYNGEE. The CDR3 sequence is CASSARDRSFGYTF. DNA for the CDR3: TGTGCCAGCAGCGCACGGGACAGGTCCTTTGGCTACACCTTC.

The J gene is TRBJ1-5, the V gene TRBV29-1; perhaps TRBD1 as D (6 bases). Trimming took off 2 bases at V and 7 bases at J, with 12 bases between the two ends. Germline V gives CDR1 SQVTM, CDR2 ANQGSEA. The CDR3 spans 13 residues. CDR3 nucleotides: TGCAGCGTTGAACGGGGAAGGGGGCAGCCCCAGCATTTT. Translated: CSVERGRGQPQHF.

This clonotype came up a few times. The chain has TRBV5-1 and TRBJ2-7; D ambiguous. In germline, CDR1 is SGHRS, CDR2 YFSETQ. V gave up 4 bases and J gave up 2 bases, with 7 bases separating them. This CDR3 region has 12 residues. The CDR3: CASSDYPYEQYF. The CDR3 bases are TGCGCCAGCAGCGATTACCCCTACGAGCAGTACTTC.

The chain employs TRBV10-3 and TRBJ2-5; no definite D call. The length of the CDR3 is 14 residues. Germline assignment: CDR1 ENHRY and CDR2 SYGVKD. V lost 2 bases, J lost 11 bases, and 18 bases lay in between. In nucleotides, the CDR3 is TGTGCCATCAGTGAGAATCTCCGTTTTGCGGAGCAGTACTTC. Translated, it gives CAISENLRFAEQYF.

The CDR3 sequence is CSVERTGGCEQYF. The CDR3 DNA follows: TGCAGCGTTGAACGAACAGGGGGCTGCGAGCAGTACTTC. The V call is TRBV29-1, the J call TRBJ2-7; 9 bases match TRBD1. The CDR3 has 13 amino acids. V was clipped by 2 bases and J by 6 bases; unmatched bases: 5. Looked up from germline, CDR1 is SQVTM and CDR2 is ANQGSEA.

In its sample, this clonotype was seen a few times. This chain links TRBV12-5 with TRBJ2-5; D not certain. In germline, CDR1 is LGHNT, CDR2 FRNRAP. The CDR3 covers 14 residues. The V end was cut by 6 bases, the J end by 5 bases, with 16 bases between. The CDR3 DNA reads as TGTGCTAGTGGCCAGGAACTGAGTGAGGAGACCCAGTACTTC. Amino acids: CASGQELSEETQYF.

In its sample, this clonotype was seen a few times. The V and J genes are TRBV7-2 and TRBJ1-3, with D maybe TRBD1 (6 bases). Germline V gene lookup returns CDR1 SGHTA and CDR2 FQGNSA. The CDR3 loop spans 14 amino acids. Trimming cost V 7 bases and J 0 bases, with 10 bases left between them. CDR3 residues: CASIPGDSGNTIYF. The CDR3 coding sequence is TGTGCCAGCATTCCAGGGGACTCTGGAAACACCATATATTTT.

The chain links TRBV6-2 or TRBV6-3 to TRBJ1-1; 7 bases fit TRBD1. Unmatched junction bases numbered 18, after V lost 8 bases and J lost 0 bases. The V gene's germline CDR1 is MNHEY and CDR2 SVGEGT. The CDR3 contains 18 residues. CDR3 region: CASSNADREDQMNTEAFF. The CDR3 nucleotides read TGTGCCAGCTCTAACGCAGACAGGGAGGACCAAATGAACACTGAAGCTTTCTTT.

This clonotype has just a few counts. The chain is built from TRBV7-2 and TRBJ2-1; no reliable D call. The CDR3 spans 11 residues. Germline V gene data show CDR1 as SGHTA and CDR2 as FQGNSA. Trimming pared 1 base from V and 12 bases from J, leaving 7 bases between. CDR3 nucleotides: TGTGCCAGCAGCTTAGATATTGGGCAGTTCTTC. Its translation is CASSLDIGQFF.

Ten or more counts support this clonotype. The rearrangement links TRBV28 to TRBJ1-5, with D maybe TRBD1 (5 bases). Trimming removed 7 bases at V and 6 bases at J, with 19 bases between. The germline gives CDR1 MDHEN, CDR2 SYDVKM. The CDR3 length is 15 residues. The CDR3 nucleotides read TGTGCCAGCACCTTGGAGGTAGGAGGGGTTCAGCCCCAGCATTTT. Protein product: CASTLEVGGVQPQHF. The whole variable domain, remainder taken from reference TRBV28 and TRBJ1-5, is DVKVTQSSRYLVKRTGEKVFLECVQDMDHENMFWYRQDPGLGLRLIYFSYDVKMKEKGDIPEGYSVSREKKERFSLILESASTNQTSMYLCASTLEVGGVQPQHFGDGTRLSIL.

This clonotype has just a few counts. The chain links TRBV28 to TRBJ2-5, with D hard to call. Gene TRBJ2-1 matches the end of the DNA better, so the J call may be wrong. Per the germline V gene, CDR1 is MDHEN and CDR2 is SYDVKM. The CDR3 has 14 residues. In DNA form, the CDR3 reads TGTGCCAGCAGTTTTCCGAAGAGGTCCGATGAGCAGTTCTTC. Amino acids: CASSFPKRSDEQFF.

This clonotype was observed a handful of times. V usage is TRBV7-2 and J usage is TRBJ2-5; possible D gene TRBD2, 7 bases. V was clipped by 4 bases and J by 5 bases, with 20 bases between them. Germline loops: CDR1 SGHTA, CDR2 FQGNSA. The length of the CDR3 is 16 residues. The CDR3, as DNA: TGTGCCAGCAGCTATACAGGGACTACCTATCCGGAGACCCAGTACTTC. Encoded protein: CASSYTGTTYPETQYF.

The chain recombines TRBV6-6 with TRBJ2-5, with 7 bases that match TRBD2. Trimming took 0 bases from V and 3 from J; bases not matched to a gene: 4. The CDR3 sequence is 15 residues long. CDR1 is MNHNY and CDR2 is SVGAGI in the germline V gene (reference sequence). CDR3 sequence reads: CASSYSAGREETQYF. CDR3 DNA sequence: TGTGCCAGCAGTTACTCGGCAGGGAGGGAAGAGACCCAGTACTTC.